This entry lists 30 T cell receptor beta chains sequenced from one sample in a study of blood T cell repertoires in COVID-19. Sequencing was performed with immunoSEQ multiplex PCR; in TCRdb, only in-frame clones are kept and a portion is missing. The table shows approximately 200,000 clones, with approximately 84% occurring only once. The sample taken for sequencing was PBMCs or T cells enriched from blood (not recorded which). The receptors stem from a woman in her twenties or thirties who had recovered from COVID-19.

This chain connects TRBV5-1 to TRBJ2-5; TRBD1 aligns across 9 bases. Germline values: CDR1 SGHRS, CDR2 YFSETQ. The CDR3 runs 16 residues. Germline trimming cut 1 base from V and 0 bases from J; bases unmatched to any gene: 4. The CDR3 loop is CASSLLGQGDQETQYF. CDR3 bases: TGCGCCAGCAGCTTGCTGGGACAGGGCGACCAAGAGACCCAGTACTTC. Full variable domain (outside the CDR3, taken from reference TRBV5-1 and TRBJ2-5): KAGVTQTPRYLIKTRGQQVTLSCSPISGHRSVSWYQQTPGQGLQFLFEYFSETQRNKGNFPGRFSGRQFSNSRSEMNVSTLELGDSALYLCASSLLGQGDQETQYFGPGTRLLVL.

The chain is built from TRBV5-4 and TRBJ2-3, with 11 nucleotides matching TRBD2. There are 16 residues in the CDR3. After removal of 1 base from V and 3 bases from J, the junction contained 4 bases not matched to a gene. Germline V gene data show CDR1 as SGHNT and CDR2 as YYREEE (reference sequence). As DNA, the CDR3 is TGTGCCAGCAGCTTGCCAATAGCGGGAGGGACAGATACGCAGTATTTT. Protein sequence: CASSLPIAGGTDTQYF.

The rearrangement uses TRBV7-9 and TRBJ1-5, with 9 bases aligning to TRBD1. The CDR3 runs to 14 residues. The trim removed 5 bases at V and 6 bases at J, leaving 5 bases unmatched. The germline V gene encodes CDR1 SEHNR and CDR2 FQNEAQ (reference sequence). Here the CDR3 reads CASSDRDRVQPQHF. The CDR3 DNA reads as TGTGCCAGCAGCGACCGGGACAGGGTTCAGCCCCAGCATTTT. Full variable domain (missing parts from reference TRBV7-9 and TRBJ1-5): DTGVSQNPRHKITKRGQNVTFRCDPISEHNRLYWYRQTLGQGPEFLTYFQNEAQLEKSRLLSDRFSAERPKGSFSTLEIQRTEQGDSAMYLCASSDRDRVQPQHFGDGTRLSIL.

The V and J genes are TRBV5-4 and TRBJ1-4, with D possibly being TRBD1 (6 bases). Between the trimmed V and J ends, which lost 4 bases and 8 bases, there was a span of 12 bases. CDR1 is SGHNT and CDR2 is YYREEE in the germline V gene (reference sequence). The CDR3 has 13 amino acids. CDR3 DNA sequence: TGTGCCAGCAGCCGGAATGGGGGCGAAAAACTGTTTTTT. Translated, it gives CASSRNGGEKLFF.

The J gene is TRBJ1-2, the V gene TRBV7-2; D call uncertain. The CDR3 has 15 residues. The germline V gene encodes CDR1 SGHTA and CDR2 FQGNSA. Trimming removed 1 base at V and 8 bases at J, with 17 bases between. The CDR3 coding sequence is TGTGCCAGCAGCTTAGGTATAGAGTTATGGAGGGGCTACACCTTC. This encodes CASSLGIELWRGYTF.

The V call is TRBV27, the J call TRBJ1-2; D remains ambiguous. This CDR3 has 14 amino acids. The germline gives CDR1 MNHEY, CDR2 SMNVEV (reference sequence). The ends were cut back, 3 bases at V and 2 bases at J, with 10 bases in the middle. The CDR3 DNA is TGTGCCAGCAGTTTCGGTCAGGCCAACTATGGCTACACCTTC. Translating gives CASSFGQANYGYTF.

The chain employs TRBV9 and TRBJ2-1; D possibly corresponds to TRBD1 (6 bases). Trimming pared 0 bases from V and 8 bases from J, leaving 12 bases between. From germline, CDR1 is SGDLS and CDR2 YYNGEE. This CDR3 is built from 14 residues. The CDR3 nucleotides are TGTGCCAGCAGCGTAGAACAGGGCCGGCATGAGCAGTTCTTC. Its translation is CASSVEQGRHEQFF.

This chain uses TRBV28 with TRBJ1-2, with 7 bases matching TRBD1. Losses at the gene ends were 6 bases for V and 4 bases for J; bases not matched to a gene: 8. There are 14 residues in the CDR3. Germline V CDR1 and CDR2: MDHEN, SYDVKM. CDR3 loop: CASRRRDSLYGYTF. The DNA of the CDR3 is TGTGCCAGCAGGCGCAGGGACAGCCTCTATGGCTACACCTTC.

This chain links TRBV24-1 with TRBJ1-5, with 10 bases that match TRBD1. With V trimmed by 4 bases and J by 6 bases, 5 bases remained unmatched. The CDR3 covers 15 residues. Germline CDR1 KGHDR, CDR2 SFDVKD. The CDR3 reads CATSDGDRGIQPQHF. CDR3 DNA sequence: TGTGCCACCAGTGACGGGGACAGGGGAATTCAGCCCCAGCATTTT.

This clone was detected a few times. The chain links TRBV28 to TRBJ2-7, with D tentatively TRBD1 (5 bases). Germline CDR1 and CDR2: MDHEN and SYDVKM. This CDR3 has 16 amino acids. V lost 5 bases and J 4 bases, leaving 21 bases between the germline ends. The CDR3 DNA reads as TGTGCCAGCAGTCCCACCCCGATGGCAGGGTGGTACGAGCAGTACGTC. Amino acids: CASSPTPMAGWYEQYV.

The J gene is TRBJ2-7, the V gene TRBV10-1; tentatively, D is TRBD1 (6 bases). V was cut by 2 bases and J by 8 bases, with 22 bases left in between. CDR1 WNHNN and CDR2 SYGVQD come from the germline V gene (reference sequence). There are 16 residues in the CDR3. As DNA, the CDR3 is TGCGCCAGCAGTGAGCGCATTCTAGAGCAGGGGCCGAAGCAGTACGTC. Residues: CASSERILEQGPKQYV.

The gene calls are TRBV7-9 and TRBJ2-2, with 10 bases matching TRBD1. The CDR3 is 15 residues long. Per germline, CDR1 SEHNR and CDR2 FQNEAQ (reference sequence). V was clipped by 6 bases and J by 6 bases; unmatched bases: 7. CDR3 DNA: TGTGCCAGCAGACCCGACAGGGGGCGAGCCGGGGAGCTGTTTTTT. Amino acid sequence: CASRPDRGRAGELFF.

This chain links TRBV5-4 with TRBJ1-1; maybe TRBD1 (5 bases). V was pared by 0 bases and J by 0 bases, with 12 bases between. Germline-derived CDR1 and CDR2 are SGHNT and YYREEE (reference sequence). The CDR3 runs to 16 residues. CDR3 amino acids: CASSLAGGAMNTEAFF. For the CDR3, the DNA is TGTGCCAGCAGCTTGGCGGGAGGGGCAATGAACACTGAAGCTTTCTTT.

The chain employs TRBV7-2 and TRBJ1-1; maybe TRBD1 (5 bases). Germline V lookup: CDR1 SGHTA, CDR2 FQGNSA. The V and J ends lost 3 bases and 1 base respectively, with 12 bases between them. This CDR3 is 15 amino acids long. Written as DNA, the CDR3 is TGTGCCAGCAGCTTGGACGGGGGACCGAACACTGAAGCTTTCTTT. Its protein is CASSLDGGPNTEAFF. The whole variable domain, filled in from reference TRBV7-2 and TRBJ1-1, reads GAGVSQSPSNKVTEKGKDVELRCDPISGHTALYWYRQSLGQGLEFLIYFQGNSAPDKSGLPSDRFSAERTGGSVSTLTIQRTQQEDSAVYLCASSLDGGPNTEAFFGQGTRLTVV.

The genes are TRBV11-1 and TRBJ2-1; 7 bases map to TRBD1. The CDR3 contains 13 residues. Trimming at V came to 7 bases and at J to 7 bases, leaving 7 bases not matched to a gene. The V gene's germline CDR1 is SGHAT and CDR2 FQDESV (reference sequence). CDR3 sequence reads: CASIGQEQNEQFF. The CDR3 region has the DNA TGTGCCAGCATCGGACAGGAGCAGAATGAGCAGTTCTTC.

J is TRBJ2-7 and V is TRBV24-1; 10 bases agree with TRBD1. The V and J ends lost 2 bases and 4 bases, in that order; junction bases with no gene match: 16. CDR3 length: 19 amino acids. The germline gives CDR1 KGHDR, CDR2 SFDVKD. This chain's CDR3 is CATSDSRPQTTGGPYEQYF. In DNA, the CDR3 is TGTGCCACCAGTGATTCCCGTCCCCAAACGACAGGGGGCCCTTACGAGCAGTACTTC.

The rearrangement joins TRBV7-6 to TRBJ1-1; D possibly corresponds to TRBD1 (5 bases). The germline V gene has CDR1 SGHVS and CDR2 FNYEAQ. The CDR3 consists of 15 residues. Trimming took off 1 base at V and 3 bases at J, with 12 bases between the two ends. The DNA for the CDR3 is TGTGCCAGCAGCTTAGGAGGACGGGGGGACACTGAAGCTTTCTTT. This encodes CASSLGGRGDTEAFF.

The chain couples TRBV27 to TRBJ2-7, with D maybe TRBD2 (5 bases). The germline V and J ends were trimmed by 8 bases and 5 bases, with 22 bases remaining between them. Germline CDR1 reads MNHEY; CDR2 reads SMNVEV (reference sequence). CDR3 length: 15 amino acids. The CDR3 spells CASHGIPTGPDEQYF. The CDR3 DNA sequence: TGTGCCAGCCACGGGATCCCAACGGGCCCGGACGAGCAGTACTTC.

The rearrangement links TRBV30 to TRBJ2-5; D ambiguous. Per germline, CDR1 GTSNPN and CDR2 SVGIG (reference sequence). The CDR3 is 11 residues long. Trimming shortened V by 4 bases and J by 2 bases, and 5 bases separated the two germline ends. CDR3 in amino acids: CAWIFQETQYF. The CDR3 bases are TGTGCCTGGATCTTTCAAGAGACCCAGTACTTC.

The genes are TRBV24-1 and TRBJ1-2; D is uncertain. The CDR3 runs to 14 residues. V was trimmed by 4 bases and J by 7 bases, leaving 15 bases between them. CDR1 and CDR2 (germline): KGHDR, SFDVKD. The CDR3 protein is CATSDPLGGSGYTF. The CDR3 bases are TGTGCCACCAGTGACCCACTCGGAGGGAGTGGCTACACCTTC.

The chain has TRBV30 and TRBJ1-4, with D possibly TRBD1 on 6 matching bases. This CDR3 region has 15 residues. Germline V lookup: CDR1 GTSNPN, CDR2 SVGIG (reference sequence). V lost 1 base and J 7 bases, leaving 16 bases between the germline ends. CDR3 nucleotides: TGTGCCTGGAGTGGACAGGCCGTCCCGGGTGAAAAACTGTTTTTT. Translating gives CAWSGQAVPGEKLFF.

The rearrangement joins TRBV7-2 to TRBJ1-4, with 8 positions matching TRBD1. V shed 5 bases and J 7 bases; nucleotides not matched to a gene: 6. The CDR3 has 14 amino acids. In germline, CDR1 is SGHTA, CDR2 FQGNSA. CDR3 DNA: TGTGCCAGCAGCCCCCAACAGGGGGGTGAAAAACTGTTTTTT. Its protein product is CASSPQQGGEKLFF.

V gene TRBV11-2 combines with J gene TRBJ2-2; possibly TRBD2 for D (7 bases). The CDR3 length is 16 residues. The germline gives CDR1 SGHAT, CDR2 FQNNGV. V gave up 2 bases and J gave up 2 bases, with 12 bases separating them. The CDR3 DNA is TGTGCCAGCAGCTTACGTGGGGGGGCCAACACCGGGGAGCTGTTTTTT. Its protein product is CASSLRGGANTGELFF.

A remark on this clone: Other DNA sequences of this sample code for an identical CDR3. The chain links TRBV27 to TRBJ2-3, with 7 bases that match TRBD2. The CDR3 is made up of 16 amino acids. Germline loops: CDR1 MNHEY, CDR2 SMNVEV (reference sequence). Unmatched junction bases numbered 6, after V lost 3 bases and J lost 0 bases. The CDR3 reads CASSLGAGSSTDTQYF. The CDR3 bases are TGTGCCAGCAGTTTGGGAGCGGGGTCTAGCACAGATACGCAGTATTTT.

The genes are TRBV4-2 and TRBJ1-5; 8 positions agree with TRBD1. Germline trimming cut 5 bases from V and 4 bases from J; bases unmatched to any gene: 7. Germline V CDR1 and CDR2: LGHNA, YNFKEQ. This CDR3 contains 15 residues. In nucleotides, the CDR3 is TGTGCCAGCAGCACCACCTGGACAGGGAATCAGCCCCAGCATTTT. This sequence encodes CASSTTWTGNQPQHF.

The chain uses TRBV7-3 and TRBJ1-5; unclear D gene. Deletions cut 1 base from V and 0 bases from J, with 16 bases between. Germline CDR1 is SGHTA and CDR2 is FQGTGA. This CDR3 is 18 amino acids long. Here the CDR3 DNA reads TGTGCCAGCAGCTTAAAGCTGGGTGAGACGGGTAGCAATCAGCCCCAGCATTTT. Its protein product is CASSLKLGETGSNQPQHF.

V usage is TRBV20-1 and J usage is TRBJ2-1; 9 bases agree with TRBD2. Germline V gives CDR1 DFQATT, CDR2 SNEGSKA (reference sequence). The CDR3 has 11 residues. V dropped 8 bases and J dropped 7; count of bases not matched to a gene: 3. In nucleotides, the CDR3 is TGCAGTAGGACTAGCGAAAATGAGCAGTTCTTC. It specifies CSRTSENEQFF.

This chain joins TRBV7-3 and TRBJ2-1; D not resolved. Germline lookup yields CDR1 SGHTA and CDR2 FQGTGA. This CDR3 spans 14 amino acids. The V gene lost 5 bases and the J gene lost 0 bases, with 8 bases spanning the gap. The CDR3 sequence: CASSRLSSYNEQFF. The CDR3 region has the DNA TGTGCCAGCAGCCGCCTCAGCTCCTACAATGAGCAGTTCTTC.

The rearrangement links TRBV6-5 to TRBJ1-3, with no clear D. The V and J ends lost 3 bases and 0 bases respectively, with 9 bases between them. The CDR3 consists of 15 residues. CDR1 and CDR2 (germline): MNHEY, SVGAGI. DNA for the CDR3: TGTGCCAGCAGTTATACATTATTCTCTGGAAACACCATATATTTT. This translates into CASSYTLFSGNTIYF.

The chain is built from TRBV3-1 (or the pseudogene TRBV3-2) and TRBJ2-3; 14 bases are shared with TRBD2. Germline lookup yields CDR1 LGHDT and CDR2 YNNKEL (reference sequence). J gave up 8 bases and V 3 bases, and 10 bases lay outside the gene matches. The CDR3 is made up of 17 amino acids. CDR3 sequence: CASSHPGTSGGSGTQYF. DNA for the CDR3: TGTGCCAGCAGCCACCCAGGGACTAGCGGGGGTAGCGGTACGCAGTATTTT.